Listed below are T cell receptor beta chains from one sample, sequenced in a study of T cell responses to AZD1222 COVID-19 vaccine. The table came from immunoSEQ multiplex PCR; TCRdb's copy has only in-frame clones and leaves some out. The sample contains 95,000 to 150,000 clones, around 91% of which appear only once. Here the sequenced sample was peripheral blood, taken on day 0 of AZD1222 vaccination. These receptors were collected from an adult in good health. Both conserved end residues are part of each CDR3. Fields, in order: D gene, J gene, V gene, clone size, CDR3 DNA, CDR3 protein. The D gene is left open where the match is weak. Only some rows state a clone size, as once, few, many or a class for expanded clones.

-,TRBJ1-1,TRBV28,-,TGTGCCAGCGGTACGTGGAGGGGAGAGAACACTGAAGCTTTCTTT,CASGTWRGENTEAFF
-,TRBJ1-1,TRBV7-3,-,TGTGCCAGCAGCTTAACGGGCGGGGGTGAAGCTTTCTTT,CASSLTGGGEAFF
-,TRBJ1-1,TRBV30,-,TGTGCCTGGAGTGTTTCCAGGGGCCGGACTGAAGCTTTCTTT,CAWSVSRGRTEAFF
-,TRBJ2-1,TRBV29-1,-,TGCAGCGTTGGGTCCAATGAGCAGTTCTTC,CSVGSNEQFF
-,TRBJ1-5,TRBV9,-,TGTGCCAGCAGCGCCGGGCCGGCTATCAATCAGCCCCAGCATTTT,CASSAGPAINQPQHF
TRBD2,TRBJ2-5,TRBV2,-,TGTGCCAGCAGCCCAAGCGGGGGGCTTGGGACCCAGTACTTC,CASSPSGGLGTQYF
TRBD2,TRBJ2-1,TRBV25-1,-,TGTGCCAGCAGTGAATCAGAGCTAGCGGGAGCTTGGAATGAGCAGTTCTTC,CASSESELAGAWNEQFF
TRBD2,TRBJ2-5,TRBV28,-,TGTGCCAGCAGTTTCTTAGCGGGGGTAGTTCGAGAGACCCAGTACTTC,CASSFLAGVVRETQYF
-,TRBJ1-6,TRBV27,-,TGTGCCAGCAGTTTAATGGGGACATCCGCCGGGAATTCACCCCTCCACTTT,CASSLMGTSAGNSPLHF
-,TRBJ2-1,TRBV15,-,TGTGCCACCGCCCTCGCAGGAGGGGATGAGCAGTTCTTC,CATALAGGDEQFF
-,TRBJ1-5,TRBV19,-,TGTGCCAGTAGGGAAGGTCCGCGGGACGCTCTCAATCAGCCCCAGCATTTT,CASREGPRDALNQPQHF
-,TRBJ1-2,TRBV28,-,TGTGCCAGCAGTTACAGGTTTGGCTACACCTTC,CASSYRFGYTF
-,TRBJ1-2,TRBV25-1,-,TGTGCCAGCAGTAACGGATGGGCTAACTATGGCTACACCTTC,CASSNGWANYGYTF
-,TRBJ1-6,TRBV2,-,TGTGCCAGCACCCCTCCCGAGGGACTAATGAATTCACCCCTCCACTTT,CASTPPEGLMNSPLHF
-,TRBJ1-3,TRBV5-1,-,TGCGCCAGCGCTAACATGGGCTCTGGAAACACCATATATTTT,CASANMGSGNTIYF
TRBD2,TRBJ2-1,TRBV14,-,TGTGCCAGCAGCCCGCCGGGACTAGCGGGAGGGCGCGCCTACAATGAGCAGTTCTTC,CASSPPGLAGGRAYNEQFF
-,TRBJ1-2,TRBV28,-,TGTGCCAGCAGTATCCTAGTGGACATCGATGGCTACACCTTC,CASSILVDIDGYTF
TRBD1,TRBJ2-7,TRBV28,-,TGTGCCAGCCGCCCCTTTGTTGTGGGGGACAGGTCCTACGAGCAGTACTTC,CASRPFVVGDRSYEQYF
-,TRBJ1-1,TRBV5-4,-,TGTGCCAGCGGGGGGCCGGTGAACACTGAAGCTTTCTTT,CASGGPVNTEAFF
-,TRBJ2-5,TRBV9,once,TGTGCCAGCAGCGTAGGTTCAACGCGCCGGGAGACCCAGTACTTC,CASSVGSTRRETQYF
TRBD1,TRBJ1-5,TRBV24-1,-,TGTGCCACAGCTCCGGGACAGGGGCGGAATCAGCCCCAGCATTTT,CATAPGQGRNQPQHF
TRBD1,TRBJ2-7,TRBV13,-,TGTGCCAGCAGCTTACAACAGGGGAGCGAGCAGTACTTC,CASSLQQGSEQYF
-,TRBJ1-3,TRBV19,-,TGTGCCAGTAGTATACGTGGAACAGCTTATGGAAACACCATATATTTT,CASSIRGTAYGNTIYF
-,TRBJ1-1,TRBV20-1,-,TGCAGTGCTAGTGGCGGCGGGACTGAAGCTTTCTTT,CSASGGGTEAFF
-,TRBJ2-5,TRBV15,-,TGTGCCACCAGCAGGGCCAGACTAGAGACCCAGTACTTC,CATSRARLETQYF
TRBD1,TRBJ2-3,TRBV5-4,-,TGTGCCAGCAGCTCTGGACAGGGCGATCCAGATACGCAGTATTTT,CASSSGQGDPDTQYF
-,TRBJ2-1,TRBV7-7,-,TGTGCCAGCAGCCCCTCCAGGGGCTCGGGCTACAATGAGCAGTTCTTC,CASSPSRGSGYNEQFF
TRBD1,TRBJ1-3,TRBV3-1/TRBV3-2,few,TGTGCCAGCAGCCAAGATGCCGGGACAGGCTTCTCTGGAAACACCATATATTTT,CASSQDAGTGFSGNTIYF
-,TRBJ1-2,TRBV30,-,TGCGCCTGGAGTATCGACAGGCTTAACTATGGCTACACCTTC,CAWSIDRLNYGYTF
TRBD2,TRBJ2-7,TRBV7-8,-,TGTGCCAGCACCCTCTCCCCGGGGGGGCGGGAGCAGTACTTC,CASTLSPGGREQYF
-,TRBJ2-1,TRBV15,once,TGTGCCACCAGCAGAGATGTGGGGGCGGCCAGCTCCTACAATGAGCAGTTCTTC,CATSRDVGAASSYNEQFF
-,TRBJ2-2,TRBV3-1/TRBV3-2,-,TGTGCCACCCTGGGACCGCGGGACACCGGGGAGCTGTTTTTT,CATLGPRDTGELFF